This entry concerns a single T cell receptor beta chain. Antigen unknown. This entry belongs to a study of OX40 agonist ivuxolimab in advanced cancers. The overall study: The patients received agonistic anti-OX40 (CD134) antibody ivuxolimab. Patients were around 83% male with ages roughly 20 to 90, mean about 60. Study findings and constraints: CD4+ and CD8+ blood T cells expanded clonally by week 6 at 0.1 to 3.0 mg/kg. In the expanded peripheral T cells, antigen specificity was never determined.

TCRdb's table, derived via immunoSEQ multiplex PCR, lists solely in-frame clones and lacks some. Here the sample spans about 1,000 clones, around 75% being singletons. The CDR3 is 15 residues long. Trimming shortened V by 1 base and J by 5 bases, and 11 bases separated the two germline ends. Germline assignment: CDR1 LNHDA and CDR2 SQIVND (reference sequence). The chain combines TRBV19 with TRBJ2-2; D is possibly TRBD1 (5 bases). Sequenced material: CD4+ or CD8+ T cells sorted from blood, taken in a trial of the OX40 agonist ivuxolimab. The clonotype was recovered from an adult with an advanced solid tumor such as melanoma, head and neck, liver or kidney cancer. CDR3 in amino acids: CASSIGQGSTGELFF. For the CDR3, the DNA is TGTGCCAGTAGTATAGGGCAGGGTAGTACCGGGGAGCTGTTTTTT.